This T cell receptor (beta chain) is from a study of lymphopenia after photon versus proton radiotherapy. About this clone itself: Its antigen is still unknown.

The method was immunoSEQ multiplex PCR; TCRdb's version includes in-frame clones alone and lacks a portion of them. Of about 28,000 clones in the sample, around 81% were seen once. The V gene lost 4 bases and the J gene lost 5 bases, with 17 bases spanning the gap. Germline lookup yields CDR1 MNHEY and CDR2 SMNVEV (reference sequence). This CDR3 has 15 amino acids. Study findings and constraints: Authors raise, but do not show, better survival with proton therapy. After the lymphocyte nadir, photon-treated repertoires showed oligoclonal expansion, especially of CD8+ Temra cells. Larger post-nadir TCR diversity loss correlated inversely with survival in deceased patients. Relative stability marked proton patients; photon patients lost diversity and naive cells.

The gene calls are TRBV27 and TRBJ2-5, with D tentatively TRBD2 (7 bases). Sample: peripheral blood, taken from a patient treated with photon-based radiotherapy. The sequence was collected from a man in his fifties with gastric cancer. DNA of the CDR3: TGTGCCAGCAGTTCCTTCGGGCGGGGGCAGGAGACCCAGTACTTC. Its protein is CASSSFGRGQETQYF.